These 10 T cell receptor beta chains were all obtained from the same sample, sequenced in a study of cytomegalovirus exposure and HLA in healthy donors. PCR was performed using 60 Vbeta and 13 Jbeta primers. This table comes from immunoSEQ multiplex PCR, and its TCRdb copy is limited to in-frame clones, with some not included. The table includes nearly 110,000 clones, around two thirds detected once. The specimen sequenced was PBMCs. All receptors derive from a woman aged 40 to 55 in good health and CMV-seropositive.

The gene calls are TRBV30 and TRBJ2-7, with D possibly being TRBD1 (6 bases). Germline CDR1 reads GTSNPN; CDR2 reads SVGIG (reference sequence). Trimming removed 3 bases at V and 3 bases at J, with 12 bases between. The CDR3 has 13 residues. CDR3 region: CAWSSTGYYEQYF. Written as DNA, the CDR3 is TGTGCCTGGAGCTCTACAGGGTACTACGAGCAGTACTTC. Drawing the rest from reference TRBV30 and TRBJ2-7, the complete variable domain is SQTIHQWPATLVQPVGSPLSLECTVEGTSNPNLYWYRQAAGRGLQLLFYSVGIGQISSEVPQNLSASRPQDRQFILSSKKLLLSDSGFYLCAWSSTGYYEQYFGPGTRLTVT.

The chain joins TRBV5-4 to TRBJ2-1, with 9 bases that match TRBD2. The junction had 8 bases not matched to a gene; V was cut back by 4 bases and J by 6 bases. This CDR3 is 15 amino acids long. CDR1 and CDR2 from the germline V gene are SGHNT and YYREEE (reference sequence). The CDR3 DNA is TGTGCCAGCAGCCTGGGAGCGGGGGGAGGCAATGAGCAGTTCTTC. Protein product: CASSLGAGGGNEQFF.

J is TRBJ2-1 and V is TRBV5-1; 9 bases fit TRBD2. V trimming: 3 bases; J trimming: 6 bases; junction bases outside the gene matches: 13. The CDR3 covers 17 residues. Germline V CDR1 and CDR2: SGHRS, YFSETQ. In DNA, the CDR3 is TGCGCCAGCAGCTCTTTATCCGGGACTAGCCTATTCAATGAGCAGTTCTTC. Translated: CASSSLSGTSLFNEQFF.

The rearrangement uses TRBV28 and TRBJ1-2, with TRBD1 matching over 8 bases. V shed 0 bases, J shed 7 bases, and the junction held 1 base outside the gene matches. CDR3 length equals 13 residues. CDR1 is MDHEN and CDR2 is SYDVKM in the germline V gene. CDR3 sequence: CASSLWTGAGYTF. In DNA, the CDR3 is TGTGCCAGCAGTTTATGGACAGGGGCTGGCTACACCTTC.

The chain combines TRBV5-1 with TRBJ2-2, with 7 nucleotides matching TRBD1. The CDR3 is 14 residues long. The trim removed 3 bases at V and 4 bases at J, leaving 3 bases unmatched. The germline V gene has CDR1 SGHRS and CDR2 YFSETQ. The CDR3 reads CASSSGQITGELFF. CDR3 nucleotide sequence: TGCGCCAGCAGCTCGGGACAGATCACCGGGGAGCTGTTTTTT.

V and J are TRBV11-3 and TRBJ2-3; 14 bases fit TRBD2. The CDR3 runs 18 residues. CDR1 and CDR2 from the germline V gene are SGHNT and YENEEA. V was pared by 4 bases and J by 0 bases, with 6 bases of the junction left unmatched. CDR3 bases: TGTGCCAGCAGCTCTGGGGGGACTAGCGGGGGAAGCACAGATACGCAGTATTTT. It codes for CASSSGGTSGGSTDTQYF.

CDR3 region: CASTPSRWGGTTEAFF. The CDR3 bases are TGTGCCAGCACCCCGTCACGTTGGGGGGGCACAACTGAAGCTTTCTTT. V gene TRBV6-6 combines with J gene TRBJ1-1, with D maybe TRBD1 (6 bases). The V and J ends lost 7 bases and 5 bases respectively, with 23 bases between them. Germline V gene data show CDR1 as MNHNY and CDR2 as SVGAGI (reference sequence). The CDR3 covers 16 residues.

This clone was seen only a few times. Other DNA variants within this sample encode the same CDR3. The chain recombines TRBV2 with TRBJ1-2, with D tentatively TRBD1 (5 bases). Trimming left V 6 bases short and J 4 bases short, with 12 bases between. The CDR3 is 13 amino acids. The germline V gene encodes CDR1 SNHLY and CDR2 FYNNEI. CDR3 residues: CASRDTGFYGYTF. In DNA, the CDR3 is TGTGCCAGCAGAGATACAGGATTCTATGGCTACACCTTC.

The genes are TRBV5-4 and TRBJ1-1, with a tentative D call TRBD1 (5 bases). CDR3 length: 14 residues. Germline lookup yields CDR1 SGHNT and CDR2 YYREEE (reference sequence). Trimming cost V 3 bases and J 6 bases, with 15 bases left between them. The CDR3 region is CASSWTGGTSEAFF. The CDR3 DNA sequence: TGTGCCAGCAGCTGGACCGGGGGGACCTCTGAAGCTTTCTTT. Based on the CDR3 plus reference TRBV5-4 and TRBJ1-1, the full variable domain is ETGVTQSPTHLIKTRGQQVTLRCSSQSGHNTVSWYQQALGQGPQFIFQYYREEENGRGNFPPRFSGLQFPNYSSELNVNALELDDSALYLCASSWTGGTSEAFFGQGTRLTVV.

The genes are TRBV2 and TRBJ1-5, with D maybe TRBD1 (5 bases). Per germline, CDR1 SNHLY and CDR2 FYNNEI. The CDR3 extends over 14 amino acids. V was shortened by 6 bases and J by 6 bases, with 15 bases between the two germline ends. The CDR3 coding sequence is TGTGCCAGCAGCGAAAGCCCGGGGGGTCAGCCCCAGCATTTT. Protein: CASSESPGGQPQHF. Using reference TRBV2 and TRBJ1-5 for the parts outside the CDR3, the full variable domain is EPEVTQTPSHQVTQMGQEVILRCVPISNHLYFYWYRQILGQKVEFLVSFYNNEISEKSEIFDDQFSVERPDGSNFTLKIRSTKLEDSAMYFCASSESPGGQPQHFGDGTRLSIL.